This paragraph reports one T cell receptor (beta chain). Antigen unknown. With a J-beta primer mix and a sample-barcoded 5' primer, a second PCR ran about 6 to 11 cycles. TCRdb reanalysed the 5' RACE reads using MiXCR and keeps one entry per CDR3 protein. In the table there are about 590,000 distinct CDR3 sequences, 25% to 35% of which are singletons. From germline, CDR1 is MDHEN and CDR2 SYDVKM. The junction had 7 bases not matched to a gene; V was cut back by 6 bases and J by 10 bases. The CDR3 consists of 12 residues. Caucasian individuals from Russia who were healthy and aged roughly 6 to 95 acted as donors. This sample is drawn from a study of blood T cells in healthy people across ages. Study findings and constraints: One million T cells yielded diversity estimates that were considered underestimates.

The TCR comes from a woman aged 80 or over in good health. Sequences were obtained from blood. V gene TRBV28 combines with J gene TRBJ1-1; TRBD1 matches at 8 bases. CDR3 sequence: CASSMQGARAFF. CDR3 in DNA: TGTGCCAGCAGCATGCAGGGGGCACGAGCTTTCTTT. The full variable domain, completed using reference TRBV28 and TRBJ1-1, is DVKVTQSSRYLVKRTGEKVFLECVQDMDHENMFWYRQDPGLGLRLIYFSYDVKMKEKGDIPEGYSVSREKKERFSLILESASTNQTSMYLCASSMQGARAFFGQGTRLTVV.